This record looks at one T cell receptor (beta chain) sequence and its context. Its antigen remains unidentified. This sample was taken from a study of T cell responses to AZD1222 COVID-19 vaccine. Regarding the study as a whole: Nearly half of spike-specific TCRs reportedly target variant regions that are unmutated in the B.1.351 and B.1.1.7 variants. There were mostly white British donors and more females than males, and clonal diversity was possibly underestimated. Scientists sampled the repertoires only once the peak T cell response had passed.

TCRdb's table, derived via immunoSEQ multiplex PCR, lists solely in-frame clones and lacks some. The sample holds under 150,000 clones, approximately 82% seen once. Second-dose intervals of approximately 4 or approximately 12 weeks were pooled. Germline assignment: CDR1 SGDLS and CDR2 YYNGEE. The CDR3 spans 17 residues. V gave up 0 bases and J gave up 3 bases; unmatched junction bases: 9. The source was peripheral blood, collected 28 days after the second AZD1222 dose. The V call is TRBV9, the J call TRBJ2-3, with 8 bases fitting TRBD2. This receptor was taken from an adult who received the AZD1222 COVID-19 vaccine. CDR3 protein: CASSVDIRGGGTDTQYF. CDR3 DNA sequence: TGTGCCAGCAGCGTAGATATCCGGGGGGGTGGAACAGATACGCAGTATTTT.